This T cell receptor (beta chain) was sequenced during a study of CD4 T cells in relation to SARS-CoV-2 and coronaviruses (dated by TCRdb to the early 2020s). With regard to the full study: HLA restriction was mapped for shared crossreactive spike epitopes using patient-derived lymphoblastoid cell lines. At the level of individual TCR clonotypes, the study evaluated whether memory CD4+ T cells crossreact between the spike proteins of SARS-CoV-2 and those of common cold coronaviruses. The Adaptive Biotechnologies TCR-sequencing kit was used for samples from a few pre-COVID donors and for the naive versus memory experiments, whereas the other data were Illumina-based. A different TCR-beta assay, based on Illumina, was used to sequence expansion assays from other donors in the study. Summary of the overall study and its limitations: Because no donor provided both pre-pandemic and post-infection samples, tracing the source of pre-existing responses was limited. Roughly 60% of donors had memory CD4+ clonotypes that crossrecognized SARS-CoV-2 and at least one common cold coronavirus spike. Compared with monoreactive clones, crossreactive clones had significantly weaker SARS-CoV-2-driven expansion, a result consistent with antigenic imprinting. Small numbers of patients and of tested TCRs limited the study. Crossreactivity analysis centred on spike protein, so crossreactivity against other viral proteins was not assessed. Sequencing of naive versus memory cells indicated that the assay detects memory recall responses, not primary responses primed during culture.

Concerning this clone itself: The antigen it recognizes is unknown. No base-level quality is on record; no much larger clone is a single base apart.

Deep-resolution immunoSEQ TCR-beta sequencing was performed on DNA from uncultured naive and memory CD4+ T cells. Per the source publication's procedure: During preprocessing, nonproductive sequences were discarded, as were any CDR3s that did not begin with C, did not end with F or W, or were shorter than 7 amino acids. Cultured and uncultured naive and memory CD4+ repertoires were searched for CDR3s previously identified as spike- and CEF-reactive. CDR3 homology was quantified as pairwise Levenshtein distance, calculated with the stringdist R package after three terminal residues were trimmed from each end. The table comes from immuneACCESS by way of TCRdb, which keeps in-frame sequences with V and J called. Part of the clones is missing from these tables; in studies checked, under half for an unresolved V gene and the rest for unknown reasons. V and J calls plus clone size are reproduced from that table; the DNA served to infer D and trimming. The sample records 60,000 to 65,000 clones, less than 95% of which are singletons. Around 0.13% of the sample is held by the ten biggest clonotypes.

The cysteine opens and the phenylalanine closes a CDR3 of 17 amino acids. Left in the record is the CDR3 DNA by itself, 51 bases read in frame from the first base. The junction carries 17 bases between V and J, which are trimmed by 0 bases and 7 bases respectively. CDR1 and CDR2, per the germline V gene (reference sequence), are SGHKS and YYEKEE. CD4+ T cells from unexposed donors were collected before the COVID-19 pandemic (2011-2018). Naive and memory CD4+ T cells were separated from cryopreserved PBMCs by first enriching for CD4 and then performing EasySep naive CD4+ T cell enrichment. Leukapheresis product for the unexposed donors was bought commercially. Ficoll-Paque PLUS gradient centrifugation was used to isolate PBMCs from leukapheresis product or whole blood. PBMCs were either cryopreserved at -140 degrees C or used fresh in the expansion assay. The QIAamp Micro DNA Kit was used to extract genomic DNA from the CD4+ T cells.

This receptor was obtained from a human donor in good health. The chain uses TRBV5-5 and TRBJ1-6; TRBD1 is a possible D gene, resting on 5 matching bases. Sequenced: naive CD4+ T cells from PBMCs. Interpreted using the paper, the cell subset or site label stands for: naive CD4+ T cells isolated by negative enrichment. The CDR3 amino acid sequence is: CASSLGMGTGTNSPLHF. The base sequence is TGTGCCAGCAGCTTGGGGATGGGGACGGGCACCAATTCACCCCTCCACTTT.